This TCR beta chain was sequenced for a study of human T cells and chemical hapten exposure. Study details: Small volume differences among pooled libraries mainly caused per-sample TCR yield variation. Study-level findings and limits: While controls formed fewer of them, expanded TCRs formed significantly more large CDR3 similarity clusters.

This clonotype was seen a handful of times. Its target is unknown. The library labeled individual cDNA molecules by adding unique molecular identifiers to them. TCRdb used MiXCR to reprocess the RACE reads, holding one entry per CDR3 protein. This table holds approximately 41,000 distinct CDR3 sequences, roughly 7.2% found once. Sample time point: pre-sensitization, week 0. The treatment: therapeutic diphenylcyclopropenone sensitization with weekly scalp DPC. Each donor was an alopecia patient between 18 and 70 years of age who qualified for DPC. Between the trimmed V and J ends, which lost 4 bases and 0 bases, there was a span of 10 bases. The CDR3 has 14 residues. Germline V CDR1 and CDR2: SGHRS, YFSETQ.

The sample consisted of whole blood, taken in connection with sensitization to the hapten diphenylcyclopropenone (DPC). The clonotype originates from a woman aged 45 to 65 with alopecia areata. Some clones in this sample may be carry-over from other donors' samples. The genes are TRBV5-1 and TRBJ1-1; D is undetermined. The CDR3 is CASSRMSVNTEAFF. In DNA, the CDR3 is TGCGCCAGCAGCCGCATGTCGGTGAACACTGAAGCTTTCTTT.